This T cell receptor beta chain was identified in a study of Graves' ophthalmopathy and Graves' hyperthyroidism. The wider study: Hyperthyroidism counted as stable given no ophthalmopathy within 18 months of follow-up. Study-level results: In blood, most expanded thyroid clonotypes above 0.001 frequency were also detected.

RNA transcripts were the template, and TCR beta CDR3 regions were amplified from them. The first-round RT-PCR employed HTBI primers together with the Qiagen OneStep RT-PCR kit. A multiplex PCR was then performed as the second round. TCRdb used MiXCR to reprocess the multiplex PCR reads, holding one entry per CDR3 protein. The table records around 590,000 distinct CDR3 sequences, 39% of them present only once. Germline CDR1 and CDR2: KGHDR and SFDVKD. CDR3 length: 13 residues. V was shortened by 4 bases and J by 4 bases, with 9 bases between the two germline ends. This clonotype showed up many times. Its target is not known. The diagnosis was founded upon clinical symptoms, serum thyroxine, TRAb, thyroid ultrasound and orbital computed tomography.

Sample: peripheral blood or thyroid tissue (not recorded which). The V and J genes are TRBV24-1 and TRBJ1-2, with no clear D. The clonotype comes from an adult man with Graves' hyperthyroidism. The CDR3 spells CATSDAGFYGYTF. CDR3 sequence (DNA): TGTGCCACCAGTGACGCGGGATTCTATGGCTACACCTTC.